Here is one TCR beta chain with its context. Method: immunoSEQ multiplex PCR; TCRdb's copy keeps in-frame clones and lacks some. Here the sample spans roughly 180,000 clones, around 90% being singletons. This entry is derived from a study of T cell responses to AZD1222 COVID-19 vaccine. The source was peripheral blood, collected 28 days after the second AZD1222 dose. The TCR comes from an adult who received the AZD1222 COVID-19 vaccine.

The CDR3 nucleotides read TGTGCCTGGGGAAAAGCTTTCGCCGAGCAGTACTTC. As protein: CAWGKAFAEQYF. The chain has TRBV30 and TRBJ2-7; D call uncertain. The CDR3 totals 12 residues. Germline lookup yields CDR1 GTSNPN and CDR2 SVGIG (reference sequence). Between the trimmed V and J ends, which lost 5 bases and 6 bases, there was a span of 14 bases.